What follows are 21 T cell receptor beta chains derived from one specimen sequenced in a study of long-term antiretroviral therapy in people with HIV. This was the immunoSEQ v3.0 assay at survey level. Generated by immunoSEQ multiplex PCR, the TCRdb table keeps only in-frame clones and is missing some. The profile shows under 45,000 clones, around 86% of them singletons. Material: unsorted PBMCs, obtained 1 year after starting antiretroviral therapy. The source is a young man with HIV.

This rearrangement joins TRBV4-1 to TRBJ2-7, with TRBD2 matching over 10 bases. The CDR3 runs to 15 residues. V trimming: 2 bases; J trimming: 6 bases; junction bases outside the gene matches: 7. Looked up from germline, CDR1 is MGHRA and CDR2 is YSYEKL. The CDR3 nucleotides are TGCGCCAGCAGCCAAATGCTAGCGGGAGTTCGCGAGCAGTACTTC. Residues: CASSQMLAGVREQYF.

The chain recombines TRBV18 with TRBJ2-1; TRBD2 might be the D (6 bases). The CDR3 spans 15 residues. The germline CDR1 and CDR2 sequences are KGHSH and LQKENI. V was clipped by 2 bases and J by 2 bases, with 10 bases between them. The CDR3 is CASSPGRTTYNEQFF. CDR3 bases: TGTGCCAGCTCACCAGGGCGGACTACCTACAATGAGCAGTTCTTC.

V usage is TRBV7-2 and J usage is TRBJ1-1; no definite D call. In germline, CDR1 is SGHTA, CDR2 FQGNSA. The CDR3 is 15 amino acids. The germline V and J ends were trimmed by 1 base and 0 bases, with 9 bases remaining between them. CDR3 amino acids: CASSLVEVMNTEAFF. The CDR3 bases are TGTGCCAGCAGCTTAGTCGAAGTTATGAACACTGAAGCTTTCTTT.

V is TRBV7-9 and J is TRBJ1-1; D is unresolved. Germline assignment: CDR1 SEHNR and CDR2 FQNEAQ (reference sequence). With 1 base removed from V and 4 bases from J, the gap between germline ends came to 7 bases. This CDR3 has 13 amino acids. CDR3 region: CASSLGGFTEAFF. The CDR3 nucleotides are TGTGCCAGCAGCTTAGGGGGATTCACTGAAGCTTTCTTT.

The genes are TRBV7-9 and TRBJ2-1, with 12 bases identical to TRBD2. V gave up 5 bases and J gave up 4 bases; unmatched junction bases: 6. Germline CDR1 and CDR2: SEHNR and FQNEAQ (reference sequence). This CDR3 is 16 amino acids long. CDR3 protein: CASSATLAGGYNEQFF. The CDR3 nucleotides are TGTGCCAGCAGCGCGACACTAGCGGGAGGTTACAATGAGCAGTTCTTC.

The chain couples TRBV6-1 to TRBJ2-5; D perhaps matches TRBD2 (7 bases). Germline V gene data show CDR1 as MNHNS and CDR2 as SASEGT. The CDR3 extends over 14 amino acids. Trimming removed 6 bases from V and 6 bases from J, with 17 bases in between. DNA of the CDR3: TGTGCCAGCAGGGGAGGGGGGGCATCGCAGACCCAGTACTTC. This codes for CASRGGGASQTQYF.

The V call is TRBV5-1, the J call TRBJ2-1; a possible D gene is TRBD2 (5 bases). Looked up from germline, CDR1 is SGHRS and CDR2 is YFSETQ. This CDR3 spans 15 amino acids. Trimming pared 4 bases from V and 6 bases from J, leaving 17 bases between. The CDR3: CASSQGLNLGNEQFF. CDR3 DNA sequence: TGCGCCAGCAGCCAAGGACTCAACCTAGGCAATGAGCAGTTCTTC.

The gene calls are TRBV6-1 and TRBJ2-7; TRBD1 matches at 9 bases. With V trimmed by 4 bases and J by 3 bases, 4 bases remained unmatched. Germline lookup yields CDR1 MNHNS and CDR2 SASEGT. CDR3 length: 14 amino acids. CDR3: CASSVGTGYYEQYF. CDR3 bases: TGTGCCAGCAGTGTGGGGACAGGGTACTACGAGCAGTACTTC.

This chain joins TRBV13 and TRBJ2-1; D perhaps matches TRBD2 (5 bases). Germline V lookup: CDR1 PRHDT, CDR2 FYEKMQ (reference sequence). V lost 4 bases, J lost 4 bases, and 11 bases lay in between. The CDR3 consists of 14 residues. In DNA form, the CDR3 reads TGTGCCAGCAGCTCGTTTAGAGGGTACAATGAGCAGTTCTTC. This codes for CASSSFRGYNEQFF.

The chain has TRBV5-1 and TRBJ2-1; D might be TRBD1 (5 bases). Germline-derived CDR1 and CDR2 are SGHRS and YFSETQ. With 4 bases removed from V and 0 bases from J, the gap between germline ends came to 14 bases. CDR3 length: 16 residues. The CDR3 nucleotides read TGCGCCAGCAGCACCGGACAATTTTTCTCCTACAATGAGCAGTTCTTC. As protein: CASSTGQFFSYNEQFF. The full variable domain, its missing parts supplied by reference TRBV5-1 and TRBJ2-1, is KAGVTQTPRYLIKTRGQQVTLSCSPISGHRSVSWYQQTPGQGLQFLFEYFSETQRNKGNFPGRFSGRQFSNSRSEMNVSTLELGDSALYLCASSTGQFFSYNEQFFGPGTRLTVL.

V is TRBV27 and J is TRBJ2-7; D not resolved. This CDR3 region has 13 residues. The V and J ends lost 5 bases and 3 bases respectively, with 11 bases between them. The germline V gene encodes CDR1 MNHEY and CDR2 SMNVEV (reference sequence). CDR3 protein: CASSVRIRYEQYF. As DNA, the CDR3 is TGTGCCAGCAGTGTTCGGATACGCTACGAGCAGTACTTC.

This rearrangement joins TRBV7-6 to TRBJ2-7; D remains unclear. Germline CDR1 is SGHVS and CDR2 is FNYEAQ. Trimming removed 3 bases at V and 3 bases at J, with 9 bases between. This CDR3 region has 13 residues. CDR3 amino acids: CASSFSPSYEQYF. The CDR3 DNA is TGTGCCAGCAGCTTTTCACCGAGCTACGAGCAGTACTTC.

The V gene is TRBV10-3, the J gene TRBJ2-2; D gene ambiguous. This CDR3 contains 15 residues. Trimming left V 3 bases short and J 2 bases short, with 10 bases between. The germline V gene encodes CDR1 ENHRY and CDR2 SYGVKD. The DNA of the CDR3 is TGTGCCATCAGTGACCAACAGACTAACACCGGGGAGCTGTTTTTT. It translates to CAISDQQTNTGELFF.

CDR3 in amino acids: CASSSYPRQGGETEAFF. As DNA, the CDR3 is TGTGCCAGCAGCTCCTACCCTAGACAGGGGGGGGAGACTGAAGCTTTCTTT. The genes are TRBV5-4 and TRBJ1-1; 9 positions match TRBD1. The CDR3 length is 17 residues. The ends lost 3 bases at V and 5 bases at J; junction bases unmatched: 14. The germline gives CDR1 SGHNT, CDR2 YYREEE (reference sequence).

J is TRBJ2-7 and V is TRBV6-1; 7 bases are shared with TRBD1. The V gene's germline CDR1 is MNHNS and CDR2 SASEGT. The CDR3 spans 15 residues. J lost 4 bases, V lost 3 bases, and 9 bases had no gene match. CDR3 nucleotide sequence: TGTGCCAGCAGTGATTTGACAGGGTTCGGGTACGAGCAGTACTTC. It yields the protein CASSDLTGFGYEQYF.

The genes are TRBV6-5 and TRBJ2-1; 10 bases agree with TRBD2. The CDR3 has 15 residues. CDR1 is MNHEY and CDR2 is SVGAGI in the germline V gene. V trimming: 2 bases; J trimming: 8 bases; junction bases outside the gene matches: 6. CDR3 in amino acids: CASSYRSGRADEQFF. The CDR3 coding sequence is TGTGCCAGCAGTTACAGGAGCGGGAGGGCCGATGAGCAGTTCTTC.

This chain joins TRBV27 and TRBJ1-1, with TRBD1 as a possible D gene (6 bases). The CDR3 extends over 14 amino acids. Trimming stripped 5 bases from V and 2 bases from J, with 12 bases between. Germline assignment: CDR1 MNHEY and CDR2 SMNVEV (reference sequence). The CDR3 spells CASSPAGANTEAFF. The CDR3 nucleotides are TGTGCCAGCAGTCCCGCAGGGGCTAACACTGAAGCTTTCTTT.

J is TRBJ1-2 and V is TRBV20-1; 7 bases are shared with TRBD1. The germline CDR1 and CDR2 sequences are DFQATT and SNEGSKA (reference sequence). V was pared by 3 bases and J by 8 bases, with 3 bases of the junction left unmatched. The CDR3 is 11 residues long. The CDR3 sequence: CSASEGQGYTF. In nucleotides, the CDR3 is TGCAGTGCTAGCGAGGGACAGGGCTACACCTTC.

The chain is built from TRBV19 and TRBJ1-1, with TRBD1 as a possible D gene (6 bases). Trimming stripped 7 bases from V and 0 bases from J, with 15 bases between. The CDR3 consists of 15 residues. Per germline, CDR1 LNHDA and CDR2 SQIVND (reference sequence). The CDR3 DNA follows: TGTGCCAGTATCCCACCGGGGGGGCTGAACACTGAAGCTTTCTTT. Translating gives CASIPPGGLNTEAFF.

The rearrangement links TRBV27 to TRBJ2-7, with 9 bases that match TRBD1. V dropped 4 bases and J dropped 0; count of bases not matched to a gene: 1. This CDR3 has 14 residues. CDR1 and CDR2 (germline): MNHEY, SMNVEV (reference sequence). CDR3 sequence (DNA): TGTGCCAGCAGTTCACAGGGGGCCTCCTACGAGCAGTACTTC. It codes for CASSSQGASYEQYF.

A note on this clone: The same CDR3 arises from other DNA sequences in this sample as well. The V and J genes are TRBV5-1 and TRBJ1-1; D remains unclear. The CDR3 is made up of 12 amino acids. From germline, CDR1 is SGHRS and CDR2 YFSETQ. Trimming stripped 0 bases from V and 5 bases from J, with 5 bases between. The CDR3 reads CASSLGDTEAFF. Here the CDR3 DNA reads TGCGCCAGCAGCTTGGGGGATACTGAAGCTTTCTTT.